A single sample is the source of the 18 T cell receptor beta chains below, sequenced in a study of blood T cell repertoires in COVID-19. The data were produced by immunoSEQ multiplex PCR, yet TCRdb's version contains in-frame clones alone and is incomplete. The table shows 200,000 to 250,000 clones, with about nine tenths occurring only once. Sequences were obtained from peripheral blood. The receptor set was obtained from a man aged 55 to 70 who had recovered from COVID-19.

This clone has only one observation. The chain combines TRBV19 with TRBJ1-5; 7 bases are a match to TRBD1. The CDR3 sequence is 14 residues long. V lost 1 base to trimming and J lost 7 bases; unmatched junction nucleotides: 4. From germline, CDR1 is LNHDA and CDR2 SQIVND (reference sequence). The CDR3 nucleotides are TGTGCCAGTAGTATAGGACAGGGAGGCCAGCCCCAGCATTTT. The encoded protein is CASSIGQGGQPQHF.

The genes are TRBV13 and TRBJ2-7; a weak D match, TRBD2 (7 bases). The V gene's germline CDR1 is PRHDT and CDR2 FYEKMQ (reference sequence). The CDR3 is 14 amino acids. Trimming stripped 5 bases from V and 0 bases from J, with 11 bases between. CDR3 in DNA: TGTGCCAGCAGCGGGGGGGCCGGCTCCTACGAGCAGTACTTC. Its translation: CASSGGAGSYEQYF. The full variable domain, in which reference TRBV13 and TRBJ2-7 provide the parts outside the CDR3, is AAGVIQSPRHLIKEKRETATLKCYPIPRHDTVYWYQQGPGQDPQFLISFYEKMQSDKGSIPDRFSAQQFSDYHSELNMSSLELGDSALYFCASSGGAGSYEQYFGPGTRLTVT.

The chain combines TRBV28 with TRBJ1-5, with D hard to call. This CDR3 has 12 residues. Between the trimmed V and J ends, which lost 10 bases and 3 bases, there was a span of 10 bases. Germline assignment: CDR1 MDHEN and CDR2 SYDVKM. The CDR3, as DNA: TGTGCCACGACGAGGGCCAATCAGCCCCAGCATTTT. Protein: CATTRANQPQHF.

This chain joins TRBV4-1 and TRBJ2-5; 12 bases are shared with TRBD1. The CDR3 has 18 amino acids. Trimming took 0 bases from V and 6 from J; bases not matched to a gene: 11. Germline-derived CDR1 and CDR2 are MGHRA and YSYEKL. The CDR3 protein is CASSQEPAGTGGAKTQYF. The CDR3 coding sequence is TGCGCCAGCAGCCAAGAGCCCGCCGGGACAGGGGGCGCGAAGACCCAGTACTTC.

For the CDR3, the DNA is TGTGCCAGTAGTAGGACAAGCTTGGGGTATCAGCCCCAGCATTTT. It is translated as CASSRTSLGYQPQHF. The chain carries TRBV19 and TRBJ1-5, with TRBD1 as a possible D gene (5 bases). This CDR3 region has 15 residues. The V end lost 4 bases, the J end lost 5 bases, and 15 bases lay between the germline ends. Germline V gives CDR1 LNHDA, CDR2 SQIVND (reference sequence).

V and J are TRBV6-5 and TRBJ2-7; D might be TRBD2 (7 bases). This CDR3 is built from 15 residues. Germline CDR1 reads MNHEY; CDR2 reads SVGAGI. The V end lost 6 bases, the J end lost 1 base, and 16 bases lay between the germline ends. CDR3: CASSWGGGVSYEQYF. The CDR3 DNA follows: TGTGCCAGCAGCTGGGGGGGCGGGGTATCCTACGAGCAGTACTTC.

The gene calls are TRBV27 and TRBJ1-1; the D gene is possibly TRBD1 (5 bases). CDR1 and CDR2 (germline): MNHEY, SMNVEV (reference sequence). V was clipped by 6 bases and J by 7 bases, with 12 bases between them. The CDR3 has 12 residues. CDR3 nucleotide sequence: TGTGCCAGCAGCCCGGGGGTGAATGAAGCTTTCTTT. Protein: CASSPGVNEAFF.

The chain recombines TRBV5-1 with TRBJ1-1; D not certain. From germline, CDR1 is SGHRS and CDR2 YFSETQ. There are 15 residues in the CDR3. Trimming took 2 bases from V and 3 from J, leaving 14 bases between them. The DNA of the CDR3 is TGCGCCAGCAGCTTAAGAATGGGCTGGGACACTGAAGCTTTCTTT. Protein product: CASSLRMGWDTEAFF.

The V and J genes are TRBV7-2 and TRBJ2-3, with a possible D match to TRBD2 (6 bases). Germline V gene lookup returns CDR1 SGHTA and CDR2 FQGNSA. Trimming cost V 5 bases and J 0 bases, with 18 bases left between them. CDR3 length: 17 residues. This CDR3 reads CASSRGEIFTSTDTQYF. The CDR3 bases are TGTGCCAGCAGCCGCGGGGAGATTTTTACTAGCACAGATACGCAGTATTTT. Based on the CDR3 plus reference TRBV7-2 and TRBJ2-3, the full variable domain is GAGVSQSPSNKVTEKGKDVELRCDPISGHTALYWYRQSLGQGLEFLIYFQGNSAPDKSGLPSDRFSAERTGGSVSTLTIQRTQQEDSAVYLCASSRGEIFTSTDTQYFGPGTRLTVL.

The chain combines TRBV4-1 with TRBJ2-4; 11 nucleotides align to TRBD2. The CDR3 sequence is 18 residues long. V lost 4 bases and J lost 0; bases outside the gene matches: 8. Germline-derived CDR1 and CDR2 are MGHRA and YSYEKL. Here the CDR3 reads CASSPGVAGGVAKNIQYF. As DNA, the CDR3 is TGCGCCAGCAGCCCTGGAGTAGCGGGAGGGGTAGCCAAAAACATTCAGTACTTC.

The chain combines TRBV7-8 with TRBJ1-2, with 10 bases identical to TRBD1. CDR3 length: 17 residues. Germline lookup yields CDR1 SGHVS and CDR2 FQNEAQ. J lost 3 bases, V lost 1 base, and 8 bases had no gene match. The CDR3 here is CASSLVAPDRGDYGYTF. Written as DNA, the CDR3 is TGTGCCAGCAGCTTAGTGGCCCCGGACAGGGGGGACTATGGCTACACCTTC.

J is TRBJ1-6 and V is TRBV19; D unresolved. The V end lost 2 bases, the J end lost 10 bases, and 12 bases lay between the germline ends. CDR1 and CDR2 from the germline V gene are LNHDA and SQIVND (reference sequence). The CDR3 length is 14 residues. CDR3 protein: CASSIRGTLSPLHF. In DNA, the CDR3 is TGTGCCAGTAGTATACGCGGTACCCTATCACCCCTCCACTTT.

The chain employs TRBV19 and TRBJ2-7; 8 positions agree with TRBD2. Looked up from germline, CDR1 is LNHDA and CDR2 is SQIVND (reference sequence). The length of the CDR3 is 14 residues. Losses at the gene ends were 4 bases for V and 2 bases for J; bases not matched to a gene: 4. CDR3 in DNA: TGTGCCAGTAGTAGGGAAGCGGGGGCCTACGAGCAGTACTTC. It translates to CASSREAGAYEQYF.

V is TRBV15 and J is TRBJ1-1; 11 nucleotides line up with TRBD1. The CDR3 runs to 14 residues. The germline gives CDR1 LNHNV, CDR2 YYDKDF (reference sequence). Trimming removed 5 bases from V and 4 bases from J; junction bases left unmatched: 3. CDR3 loop: CATSRDRGCTEAFF. DNA of the CDR3: TGTGCCACCAGCCGGGACAGGGGGTGCACTGAAGCTTTCTTT.

The gene calls are TRBV29-1 and TRBJ2-1; 9 nucleotides agree with TRBD1. Germline V gene lookup returns CDR1 SQVTM and CDR2 ANQGSEA. This CDR3 has 13 amino acids. V dropped 6 bases and J dropped 7; count of bases not matched to a gene: 7. CDR3 in DNA: TGCAGCGTGGACACAGGGGGCGGGAATGAGCAGTTCTTC. Translating gives CSVDTGGGNEQFF.

The chain links TRBV27 to TRBJ1-5; 7 nucleotides match TRBD1. Trimming cost V 3 bases and J 9 bases; bases outside gene matches: 5. Germline CDR1 is MNHEY and CDR2 is SMNVEV (reference sequence). The CDR3 covers 13 residues. The CDR3: CASSLDRSTPQHF. CDR3 in DNA: TGTGCCAGCAGTTTGGACAGGAGCACGCCCCAGCATTTT.

The V and J genes are TRBV3-1 (or the pseudogene TRBV3-2) and TRBJ2-1; TRBD2 agrees at 9 bases. V lost 3 bases and J lost 7; bases outside the gene matches: 4. The CDR3 covers 14 residues. Germline CDR1 and CDR2: LGHDT and YNNKEL (reference sequence). DNA of the CDR3: TGTGCCAGCAGCCATAGCGGGAGAAGTAATGAGCAGTTCTTC. Encoded protein: CASSHSGRSNEQFF.

Regarding this clone: One end of the junction fails to match germline, which may point to a read error. The genes are TRBV7-7 and TRBJ2-5, with 8 bases matching TRBD1. The length of the CDR3 is 14 residues. Germline V gives CDR1 SSHAT, CDR2 FNYEAQ (reference sequence). CDR3 residues: CASSSDRVGETQYF. In nucleotides, the CDR3 is TGTGCTAGCAGCTCGGACAGGGTTGGGGAGACCCAGTACTTC.